This TCR beta chain was found in a study of CD8 T cells in ankylosing spondylitis (dated by TCRdb to about 2017). Regarding the research as a whole: The study profiled T cell receptor beta repertoires in healthy donors and ankylosing spondylitis patients to find disease-linked TCR variants. Peripheral blood samples were taken, and synovial fluid was additionally collected from ankylosing spondylitis patients. The full study cohort comprised 20 to 30 ankylosing spondylitis patients and roughly 100 healthy donors.

Overall results and qualifications from the work: The disease-linked clones were reported as significantly enriched in matched synovial fluid samples from ankylosing spondylitis patients. Some TCR beta motif variants had previously been reported in synovial fluid and blood of reactive arthritis patients, which suggested common disease-initiation mechanisms. Blood from ankylosing spondylitis patients appeared to be characterized by a TCR beta motif made up of several highly homologous amino acid variants. The disease-linked clones had a CD8+ phenotype and were found at relatively low frequencies in peripheral blood.

These reads were obtained on an Illumina HiSeq 2500. Quantitative 5'-RACE with molecular barcodes was the method used to prepare the TCR beta libraries. In the authors' own workflow: A new computational method, built on a probabilistic model of VDJ rearrangement, was used to identify disease-linked TCR variants. Starting from the raw public reads, TCRdb applied fastp trimming at Q25, assembled clones with MiXCR and retained in-frame beta chains. Rows with one shared CDR3 protein collapse into an entry with the most common genes and DNA. These V and J calls are TCRdb output, not the study's own analysis. The sample has about 250,000 distinct CDR3 sequences on record, 30% to 35% of them singletons. The top ten constitute around 4.4% of the sample. This clonotype was observed at least ten times. Its binding antigen is unknown. The record has no base qualities; no much larger clone is one base away. This receptor was obtained from a male donor with ankylosing spondylitis or in good health (not recorded which). Specimen: blood, either unsorted or a sorted T cell fraction (not recorded which).

The DNA sequence reads TGCAGCGTTGAAATCGCAGGAGATACCTCCTACAATGAGCAGTTCTTC. Translation gives CSVEIAGDTSYNEQFF. In this chain, TRBV29-1 is recombined with TRBJ2-1, with no confidently assigned D gene. V and J lose 2 bases and 0 bases, and a span of 14 bases separates them. CDR1 and CDR2 (SQVTM, ANQGSEA) derive from the germline V gene. From its cysteine to its phenylalanine, the CDR3 spans 16 amino acids. The only DNA kept is the CDR3, 48 bases in frame from the first base.